This TCR beta chain is from a study of cytomegalovirus exposure and HLA in healthy donors. Comments on this clone: Its antigen is unidentified.

The PCR used 60 Vbeta and 13 Jbeta primers. The method was immunoSEQ multiplex PCR; TCRdb's version includes in-frame clones alone and lacks a portion of them. This repertoire shows 90,000 to 150,000 clones, over 6.5% found once; its top ten account for 5% to 6.5%. The trim removed 5 bases at V and 2 bases at J, leaving 6 bases unmatched. This CDR3 has 16 residues. The germline CDR1 and CDR2 sequences are SEHNR and FQNEAQ (reference sequence). Study observations and caveats: Associated with cytomegalovirus, according to the listing, were fewer than 200 TCR beta chains. Among the most significant clusters, several appeared linked to common viral pathogens in a later analysis. Later analysis identified a missense DCLRE1C variant that was linked to TCR beta V- and J-gene trimming. Accurate prediction of HLA-A and HLA-B alleles (for most subjects) was reportedly achieved from TCR beta sequences.

The specimen was PBMCs. This TCR came from a woman in her forties in good health and CMV-seropositive. The gene calls are TRBV7-9 and TRBJ2-7; TRBD2 matches 13 bases. The CDR3 sequence: CASSLRTSGGTYEQYF. Here the CDR3 DNA reads TGTGCCAGCAGCCTTAGGACTAGCGGGGGCACCTACGAGCAGTACTTC.